The sequence of this TCR beta chain was determined in a study of T cell responses to AZD1222 COVID-19 vaccine. Study-level results: Across the whole spike, CD4 TCRs peaked at regions 160-218 and 743-854. Breadth and depth of Spike-specific TCRs rose after two AZD1222 doses.

Germline-derived CDR1 and CDR2 are SEHNR and FQNEAQ (reference sequence). CDR3 length: 17 amino acids. On this clone: Its specificity is not known. An end of the junction does not agree with germline; a read error may underlie this.

Generated by immunoSEQ multiplex PCR, the TCRdb table keeps only in-frame clones and is missing some. The sample lists over 150,000 clones, about 87% occurring once. The sample was peripheral blood, taken on day 0 of AZD1222 vaccination. This TCR was recovered from an adult in good health. The rearrangement uses TRBV7-9 and TRBJ2-1; TRBD2 is a possible D gene (5 bases). The CDR3 spells CASSLKPGSSSYNEQFF. The CDR3 DNA follows: TGTGCCAGCAGCTTAAAACCGGGGAGCAGCTCCTACAATGAGCAATTCTTC.